A single sample gave rise to the 19 T cell receptor beta chains below, sequenced in a study of T cell clusters in autoimmune cytopenias (dated by TCRdb to about 2019). The data were produced on an Illumina MiSeq. TRB rearrangements were amplified by multiplex PCR using a touch-down protocol with TRB-A and TRB-B primer pools mixed in one tube. The reads were reprocessed in TCRdb, with one entry per CDR3 protein sequence and no accompanying DNA. The table for this sample shows some 4,800 distinct CDR3 sequences. The ten largest clonotypes hold 15% to 20% of the sample. Each sample's TRB amplification started from around 230 ng of peripheral blood genomic DNA, which corresponds to 35,000 to 45,000 genome equivalents. The sequenced material came from peripheral blood. The source of these receptors is a human donor with an autoimmune cytopenia or autoimmune hepatitis (not recorded which).

The chain uses TRBV10-1 and TRBJ2-5. The CDR3 consists of 16 residues. The V gene's germline CDR1 is WNHNN and CDR2 SYGVQD (reference sequence). Here the CDR3 reads CASSESELGVQETQYF.

The chain joins TRBV24-1 to TRBJ1-3; TCRdb selects TRBD1, and the lack of DNA leaves this call unchecked. The germline CDR1 and CDR2 sequences are KGHDR and SFDVKD. This CDR3 comprises 18 residues. CDR3: CVDKGGGRRTPSGNTIYF.

Measured by frequency, this clonotype is medium-sized. The chain is built from TRBV27 and TRBJ2-5; TCRdb outputs TRBD1, but without DNA this stays unchecked. The CDR3 is 16 amino acids. Germline assignment: CDR1 MNHEY and CDR2 SMNVEV (reference sequence). The CDR3 region is CASSLQTGTGMETQYF.

This clonotype is medium-sized by frequency. The chain links TRBV18 to TRBJ1-6; no DNA is available, so the TRBD1 call from TCRdb remains unchecked. Looked up from germline, CDR1 is KGHSH and CDR2 is LQKENI. CDR3 size: 15 residues. This CDR3 reads CASSEGGGADSPLHF.

V usage is TRBV5-6 and J usage is TRBJ2-2; TCRdb names TRBD1, which stays unverified in the absence of DNA. This CDR3 comprises 13 residues. Per the germline V gene, CDR1 is SGHDT and CDR2 is YYEEEE. The CDR3 reads CAIPGAHTGELFF.

The V gene is TRBV6-1, the J gene TRBJ2-3; TCRdb returns TRBD1, unconfirmable since there is no DNA. The CDR3 loop spans 16 amino acids. Germline loops: CDR1 MNHNS, CDR2 SASEGT. This chain's CDR3 is CASSLLKTGVADTQYF.

Considering frequency, this clonotype is medium-sized (0.01 to 0.1%). The chain uses TRBV27 and TRBJ1-1; the TCRdb D gene call, TRBD1, has no DNA to confirm it. The germline CDR1 and CDR2 sequences are MNHEY and SMNVEV (reference sequence). The CDR3 runs 14 residues. CDR3 sequence reads: CASSSGQRTSEAFF.

This clonotype is classed as medium-sized (0.01 to 0.1%) by frequency. The chain carries TRBV27 and TRBJ2-7; no DNA is available, so the TRBD1 call from TCRdb remains unchecked. This CDR3 contains 15 residues. Germline V gene sequence: CDR1 MNHEY, CDR2 SMNVEV (reference sequence). The CDR3 sequence: CASSPQGAGDYEQYF.

The V gene is TRBV20-1, the J gene TRBJ1-3. The germline gives CDR1 DFQATT, CDR2 SNEGSKA (reference sequence). The CDR3 runs to 13 residues. Here the CDR3 reads CSAYDTAGNTIYF.

This clonotype is deemed medium-sized by its frequency. The V and J genes are TRBV27 and TRBJ1-2; TCRdb lists TRBD1, though no DNA is available to test this call. CDR1 MNHEY and CDR2 SMNVEV come from the germline V gene (reference sequence). The CDR3 loop spans 16 amino acids. The CDR3 here is CASSFIGQQDFYGYTF.

Considering frequency, this clonotype is medium-sized. J is TRBJ1-4 and V is TRBV5-6. This CDR3 spans 12 amino acids. CDR1 is SGHDT and CDR2 is YYEEEE in the germline V gene. The chain's CDR3 is CASSWGTGRLFF.

According to its frequency, this clonotype is medium-sized. The rearrangement uses TRBV6-5 and TRBJ2-5; TCRdb gives TRBD2 as the D gene, but with no DNA this cannot be confirmed. The CDR3 contains 15 residues. Germline CDR1 and CDR2: MNHEY and SVGAGI. Here the CDR3 reads CASRALTSGQETQYF.

This clonotype is identified as medium-sized from frequency. The chain recombines TRBV5-6 with TRBJ1-4; TCRdb's D call, TRBD1, is unchecked because there is no DNA. This CDR3 region has 14 residues. The germline V gene encodes CDR1 SGHDT and CDR2 YYEEEE. The CDR3 region is CASSADRAGEKLFF.

This chain joins TRBV20-1 and TRBJ2-3; the TCRdb D gene call, TRBD2, has no DNA to confirm it. In germline, CDR1 is DFQATT, CDR2 SNEGSKA (reference sequence). CDR3 length: 16 amino acids. This CDR3 reads CSARDRTSGGAGTQYF.

Considering frequency, this clonotype is medium-sized. The chain is built from TRBV12-3 or TRBV12-4 and TRBJ2-3; with no DNA, the TCRdb D assignment of TRBD2 cannot be verified. This CDR3 region has 17 residues. This CDR3 reads CASTRRSSGDRRGTQYF.

The gene calls are TRBV6-5 and TRBJ1-1. CDR3 length equals 15 residues. The germline V gene has CDR1 MNHEY and CDR2 SVGAGI. CDR3 residues: CASSFGSRMNTEAFF.

This clonotype is medium-sized by frequency. The CDR3: CASSLGWGGNSPLHF. The chain uses TRBV27 and TRBJ1-6; absent DNA, TCRdb's TRBD1 call cannot be checked. The germline CDR1 and CDR2 sequences are MNHEY and SMNVEV (reference sequence). The CDR3 loop spans 15 amino acids.

This chain uses TRBV6-5 with TRBJ2-7; TCRdb designates TRBD2, a call that cannot be tested without DNA. Germline CDR1 is MNHEY and CDR2 is SVGAGI. The CDR3 contains 14 residues. The CDR3 sequence: CASRVAGAVREQYF.

This chain joins TRBV12-3 or TRBV12-4 and TRBJ1-2; TCRdb selects TRBD1, and the lack of DNA leaves this call unchecked. There are 15 residues in the CDR3. The CDR3 here is CASSLGQGTIYGYTF.